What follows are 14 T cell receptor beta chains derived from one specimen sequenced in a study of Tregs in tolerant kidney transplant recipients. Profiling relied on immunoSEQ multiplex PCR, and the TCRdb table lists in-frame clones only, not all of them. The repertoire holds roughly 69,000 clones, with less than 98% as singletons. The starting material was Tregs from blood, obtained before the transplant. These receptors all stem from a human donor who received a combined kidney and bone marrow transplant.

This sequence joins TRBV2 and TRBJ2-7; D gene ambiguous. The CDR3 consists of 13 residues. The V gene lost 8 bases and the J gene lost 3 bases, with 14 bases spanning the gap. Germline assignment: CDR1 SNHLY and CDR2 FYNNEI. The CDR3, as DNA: TGTGCCAGCCTGGTAAACACGGGCTACGAGCAGTACTTC. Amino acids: CASLVNTGYEQYF. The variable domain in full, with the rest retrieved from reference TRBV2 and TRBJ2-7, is EPEVTQTPSHQVTQMGQEVILRCVPISNHLYFYWYRQILGQKVEFLVSFYNNEISEKSEIFDDQFSVERPDGSNFTLKIRSTKLEDSAMYFCASLVNTGYEQYFGPGTRLTVT.

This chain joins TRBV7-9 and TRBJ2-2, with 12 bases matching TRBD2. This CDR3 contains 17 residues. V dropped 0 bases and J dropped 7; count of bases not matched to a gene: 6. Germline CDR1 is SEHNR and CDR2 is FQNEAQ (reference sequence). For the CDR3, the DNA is TGTGCCAGCAGCTTAGCCGCTAGCGGGAGGGCCGTCGGGGAGCTGTTTTTT. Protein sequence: CASSLAASGRAVGELFF. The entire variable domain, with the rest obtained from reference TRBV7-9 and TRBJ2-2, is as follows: DTGVSQNPRHKITKRGQNVTFRCDPISEHNRLYWYRQTLGQGPEFLTYFQNEAQLEKSRLLSDRFSAERPKGSFSTLEIQRTEQGDSAMYLCASSLAASGRAVGELFFGEGSRLTVL.

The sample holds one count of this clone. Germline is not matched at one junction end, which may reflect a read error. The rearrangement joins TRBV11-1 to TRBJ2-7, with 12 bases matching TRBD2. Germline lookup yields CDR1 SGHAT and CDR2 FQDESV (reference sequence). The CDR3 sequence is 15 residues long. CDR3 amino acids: CVSSHGLAGSYEQYF. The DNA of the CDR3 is TGTGTCAGCAGCCATGGACTAGCGGGGTCCTACGAGCAGTACTTC.

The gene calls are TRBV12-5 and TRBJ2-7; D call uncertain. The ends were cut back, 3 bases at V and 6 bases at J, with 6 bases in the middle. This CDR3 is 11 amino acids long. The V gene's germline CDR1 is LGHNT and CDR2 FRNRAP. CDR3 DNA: TGTGCTAGTGGTTTCCTGGCCGAGCAGTACTTC. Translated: CASGFLAEQYF.

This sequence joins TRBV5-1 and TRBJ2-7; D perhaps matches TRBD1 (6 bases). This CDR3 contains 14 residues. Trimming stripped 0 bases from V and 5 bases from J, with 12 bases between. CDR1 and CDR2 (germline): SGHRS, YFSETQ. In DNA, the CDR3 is TGCGCCAGCAGCTTGGTGGGACAATCCAACGAGCAGTACTTC. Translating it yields CASSLVGQSNEQYF. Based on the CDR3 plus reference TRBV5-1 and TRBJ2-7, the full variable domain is KAGVTQTPRYLIKTRGQQVTLSCSPISGHRSVSWYQQTPGQGLQFLFEYFSETQRNKGNFPGRFSGRQFSNSRSEMNVSTLELGDSALYLCASSLVGQSNEQYFGPGTRLTVT.

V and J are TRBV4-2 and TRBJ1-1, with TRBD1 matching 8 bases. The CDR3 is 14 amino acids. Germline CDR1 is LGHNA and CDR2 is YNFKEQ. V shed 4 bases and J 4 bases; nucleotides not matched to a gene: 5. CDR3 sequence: CASSLQGVATEAFF. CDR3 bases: TGTGCCAGCAGCCTACAGGGGGTGGCCACTGAAGCTTTCTTT.

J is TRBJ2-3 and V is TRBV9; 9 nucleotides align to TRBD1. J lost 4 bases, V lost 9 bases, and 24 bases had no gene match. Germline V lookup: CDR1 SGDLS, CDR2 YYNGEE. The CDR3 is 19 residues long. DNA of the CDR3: TGTGCCATCATCTCCAAAACCCATTATACAGGGGGCAAAGCAGATACGCAGTATTTT. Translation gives CAIISKTHYTGGKADTQYF.

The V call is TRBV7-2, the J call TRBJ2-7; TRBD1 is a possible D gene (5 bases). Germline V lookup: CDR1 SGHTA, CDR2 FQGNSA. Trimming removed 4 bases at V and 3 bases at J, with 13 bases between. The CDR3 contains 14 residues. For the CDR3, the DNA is TGTGCCAGCAGCTCCAGGGTATCGGGCTACGAGCAGTACTTC. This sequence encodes CASSSRVSGYEQYF.

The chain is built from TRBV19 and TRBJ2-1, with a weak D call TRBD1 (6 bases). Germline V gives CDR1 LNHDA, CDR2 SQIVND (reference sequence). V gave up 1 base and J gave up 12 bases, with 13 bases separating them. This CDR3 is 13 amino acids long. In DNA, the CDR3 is TGTGCCAGTAGTATAGTTTCCAGGGGTGGGCAGTTCTTC. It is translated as CASSIVSRGGQFF.

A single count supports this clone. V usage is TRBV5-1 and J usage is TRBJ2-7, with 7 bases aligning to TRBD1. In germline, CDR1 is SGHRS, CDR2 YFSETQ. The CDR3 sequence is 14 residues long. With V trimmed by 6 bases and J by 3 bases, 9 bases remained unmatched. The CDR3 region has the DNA TGCGCCAGCAACACCGGGGACAGTTACTACGAGCAGTACTTC. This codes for CASNTGDSYYEQYF.

The CDR3 loop reads CASSRSTGENEQFF. CDR3 bases: TGTGCCAGCTCACGATCGACAGGGGAGAATGAGCAGTTCTTC. The chain carries TRBV18 and TRBJ2-1, with 8 bases that match TRBD1. Germline CDR1 is KGHSH and CDR2 is LQKENI. V lost 4 bases to trimming and J lost 7 bases; unmatched junction nucleotides: 6. The CDR3 loop spans 14 amino acids.

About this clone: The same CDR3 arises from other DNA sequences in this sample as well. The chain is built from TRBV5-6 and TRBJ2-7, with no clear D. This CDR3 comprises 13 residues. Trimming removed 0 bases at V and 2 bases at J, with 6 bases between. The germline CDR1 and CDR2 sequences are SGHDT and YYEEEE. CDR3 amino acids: CASSLATTYEQYF. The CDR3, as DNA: TGTGCCAGCAGCTTGGCCACAACCTACGAGCAGTACTTC.

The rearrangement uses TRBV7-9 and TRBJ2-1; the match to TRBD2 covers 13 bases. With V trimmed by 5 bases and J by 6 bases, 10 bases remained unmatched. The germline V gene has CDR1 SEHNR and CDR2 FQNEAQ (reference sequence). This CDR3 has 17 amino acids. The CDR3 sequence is CASSDIRTSGSFNEQFF. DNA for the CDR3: TGTGCCAGCAGCGACATCCGGACTAGCGGGAGTTTCAATGAGCAGTTCTTC.

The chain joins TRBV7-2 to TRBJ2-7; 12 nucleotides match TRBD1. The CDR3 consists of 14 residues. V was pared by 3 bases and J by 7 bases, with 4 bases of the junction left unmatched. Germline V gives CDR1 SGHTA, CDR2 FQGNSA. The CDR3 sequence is CASSFGTGGREQYF. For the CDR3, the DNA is TGTGCCAGCAGCTTCGGGACAGGGGGCAGGGAGCAGTACTTC.